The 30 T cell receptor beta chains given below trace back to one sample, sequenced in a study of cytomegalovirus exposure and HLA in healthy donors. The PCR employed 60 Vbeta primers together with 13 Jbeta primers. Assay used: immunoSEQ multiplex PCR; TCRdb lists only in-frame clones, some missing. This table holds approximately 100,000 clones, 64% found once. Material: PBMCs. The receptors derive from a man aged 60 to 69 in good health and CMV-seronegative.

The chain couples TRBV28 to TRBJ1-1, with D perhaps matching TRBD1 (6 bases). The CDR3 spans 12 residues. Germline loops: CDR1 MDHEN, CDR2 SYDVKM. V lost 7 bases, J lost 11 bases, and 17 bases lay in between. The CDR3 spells CASIESGETAFF. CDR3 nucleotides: TGTGCCAGCATCGAGTCAGGGGAAACGGCTTTCTTT.

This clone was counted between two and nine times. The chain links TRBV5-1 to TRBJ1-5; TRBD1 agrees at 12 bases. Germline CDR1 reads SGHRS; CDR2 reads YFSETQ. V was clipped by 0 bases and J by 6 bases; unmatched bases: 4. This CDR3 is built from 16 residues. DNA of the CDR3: TGCGCCAGCAGCTTGGATGGGGGACAGGGGGCTCAGCCCCAGCATTTT. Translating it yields CASSLDGGQGAQPQHF. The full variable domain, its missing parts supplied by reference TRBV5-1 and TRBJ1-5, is KAGVTQTPRYLIKTRGQQVTLSCSPISGHRSVSWYQQTPGQGLQFLFEYFSETQRNKGNFPGRFSGRQFSNSRSEMNVSTLELGDSALYLCASSLDGGQGAQPQHFGDGTRLSIL.

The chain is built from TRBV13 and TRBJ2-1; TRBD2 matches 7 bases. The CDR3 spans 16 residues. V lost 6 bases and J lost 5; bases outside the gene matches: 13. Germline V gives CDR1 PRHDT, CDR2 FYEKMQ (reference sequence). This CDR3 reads CASRGPPGLTHNEQFF. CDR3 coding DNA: TGTGCCAGCAGGGGTCCACCGGGACTAACCCACAATGAGCAGTTCTTC.

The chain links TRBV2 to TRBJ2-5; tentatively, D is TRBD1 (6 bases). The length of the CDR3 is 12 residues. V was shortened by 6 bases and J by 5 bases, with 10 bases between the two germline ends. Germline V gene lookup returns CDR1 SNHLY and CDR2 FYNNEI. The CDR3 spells CASRKDSETQYF. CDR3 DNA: TGTGCCAGCAGGAAGGACAGTGAGACCCAGTACTTC.

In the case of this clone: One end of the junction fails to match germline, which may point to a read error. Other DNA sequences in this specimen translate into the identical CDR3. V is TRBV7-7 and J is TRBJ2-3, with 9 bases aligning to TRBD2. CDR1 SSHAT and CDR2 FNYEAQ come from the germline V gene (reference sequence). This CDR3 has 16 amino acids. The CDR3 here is CASSLGLAGPRDTQYF. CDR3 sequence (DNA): TGTGCTAGCAGCTTGGGGCTAGCGGGGCCCCGGGATACGCAGTATTTT.

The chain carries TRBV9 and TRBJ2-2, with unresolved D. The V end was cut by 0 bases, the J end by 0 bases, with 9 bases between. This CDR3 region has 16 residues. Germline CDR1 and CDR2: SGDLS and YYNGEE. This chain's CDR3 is CASSVGALPNTGELFF. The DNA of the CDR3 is TGTGCCAGCAGCGTAGGGGCGCTACCGAACACCGGGGAGCTGTTTTTT.

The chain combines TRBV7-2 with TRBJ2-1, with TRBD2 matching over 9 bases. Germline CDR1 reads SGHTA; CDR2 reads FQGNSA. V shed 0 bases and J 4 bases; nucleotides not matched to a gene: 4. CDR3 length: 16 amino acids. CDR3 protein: CASSLAETSGYNEQFF. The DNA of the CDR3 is TGTGCCAGCAGCTTAGCGGAGACTAGCGGATACAATGAGCAGTTCTTC.

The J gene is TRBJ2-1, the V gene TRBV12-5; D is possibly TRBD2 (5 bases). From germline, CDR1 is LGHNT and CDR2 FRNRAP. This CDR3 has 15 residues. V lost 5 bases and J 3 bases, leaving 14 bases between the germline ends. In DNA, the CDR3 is TGTGCTAGTGGTCCCCCGGGGAGAGACTACAATGAGCAGTTCTTC. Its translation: CASGPPGRDYNEQFF.

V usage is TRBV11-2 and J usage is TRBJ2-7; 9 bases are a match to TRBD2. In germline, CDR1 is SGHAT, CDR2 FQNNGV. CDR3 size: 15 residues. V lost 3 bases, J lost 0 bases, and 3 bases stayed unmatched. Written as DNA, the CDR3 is TGTGCCAGCAGCTTCCAACTAGCGGGCTCCTACGAGCAGTACTTC. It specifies CASSFQLAGSYEQYF.

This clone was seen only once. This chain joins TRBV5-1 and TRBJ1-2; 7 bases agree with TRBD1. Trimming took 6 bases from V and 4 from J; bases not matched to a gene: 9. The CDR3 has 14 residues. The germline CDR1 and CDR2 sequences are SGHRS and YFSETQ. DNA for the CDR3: TGCGCCAGCACCATCACAGGGGAAGGCTATGGCTACACCTTC. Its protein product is CASTITGEGYGYTF.

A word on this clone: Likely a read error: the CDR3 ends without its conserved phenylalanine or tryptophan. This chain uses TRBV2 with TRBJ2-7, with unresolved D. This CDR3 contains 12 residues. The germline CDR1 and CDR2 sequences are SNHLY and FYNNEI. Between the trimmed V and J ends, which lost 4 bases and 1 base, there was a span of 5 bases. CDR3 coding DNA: TGTGCCAGCAGTGCACAGTCCTACGAGCAGTACCTC. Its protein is CASSAQSYEQYL.

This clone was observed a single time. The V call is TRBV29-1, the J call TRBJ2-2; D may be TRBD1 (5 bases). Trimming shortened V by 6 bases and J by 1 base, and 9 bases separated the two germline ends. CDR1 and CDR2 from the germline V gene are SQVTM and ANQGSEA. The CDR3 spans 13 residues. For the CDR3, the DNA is TGCAGCGTGGCAGGGTTGAACACCGGGGAGCTGTTTTTT. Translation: CSVAGLNTGELFF.

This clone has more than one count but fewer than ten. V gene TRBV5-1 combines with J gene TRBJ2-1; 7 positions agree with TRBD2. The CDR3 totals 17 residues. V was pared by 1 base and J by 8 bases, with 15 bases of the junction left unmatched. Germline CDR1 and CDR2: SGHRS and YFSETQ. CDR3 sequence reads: CASSLWGGDPLVDEQFF. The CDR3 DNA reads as TGCGCCAGCAGCTTGTGGGGAGGGGACCCCTTGGTCGATGAGCAGTTCTTC. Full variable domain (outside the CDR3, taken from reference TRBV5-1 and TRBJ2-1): KAGVTQTPRYLIKTRGQQVTLSCSPISGHRSVSWYQQTPGQGLQFLFEYFSETQRNKGNFPGRFSGRQFSNSRSEMNVSTLELGDSALYLCASSLWGGDPLVDEQFFGPGTRLTVL.

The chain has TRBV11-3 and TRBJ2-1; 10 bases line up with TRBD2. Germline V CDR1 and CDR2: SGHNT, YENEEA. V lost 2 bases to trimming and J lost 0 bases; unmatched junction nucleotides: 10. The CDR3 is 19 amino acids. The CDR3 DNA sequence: TGTGCCAGCAGCTTATGGGGAGCAGCGGGAGGGAGCTCCTACAATGAGCAGTTCTTC. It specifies CASSLWGAAGGSSYNEQFF.

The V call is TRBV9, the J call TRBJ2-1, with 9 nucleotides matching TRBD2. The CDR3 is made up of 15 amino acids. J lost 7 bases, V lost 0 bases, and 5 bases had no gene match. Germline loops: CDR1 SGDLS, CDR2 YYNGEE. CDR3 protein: CASSVDSGSVNEQFF. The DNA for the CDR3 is TGTGCCAGCAGCGTAGATAGCGGGAGTGTAAATGAGCAGTTCTTC. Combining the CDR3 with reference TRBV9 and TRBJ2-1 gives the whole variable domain DSGVTQTPKHLITATGQRVTLRCSPRSGDLSVYWYQQSLDQGLQFLIQYYNGEERAKGNILERFSAQQFPDLHSELNLSSLELGDSALYFCASSVDSGSVNEQFFGPGTRLTVL.

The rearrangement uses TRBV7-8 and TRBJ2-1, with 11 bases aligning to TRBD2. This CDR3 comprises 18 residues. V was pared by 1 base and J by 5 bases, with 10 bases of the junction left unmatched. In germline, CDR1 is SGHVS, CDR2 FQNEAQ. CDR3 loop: CASSLVGASGGFNNEQFF. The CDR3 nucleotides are TGTGCCAGCAGCTTAGTTGGGGCTAGCGGGGGGTTCAACAATGAGCAGTTCTTC.

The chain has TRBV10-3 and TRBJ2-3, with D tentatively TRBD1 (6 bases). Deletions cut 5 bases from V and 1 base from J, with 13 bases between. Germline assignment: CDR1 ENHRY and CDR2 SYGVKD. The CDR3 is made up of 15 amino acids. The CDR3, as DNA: TGTGCCATCAGTACACAGGGTGTAGGCACAGATACGCAGTATTTT. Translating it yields CAISTQGVGTDTQYF.

The CDR3 spells CASSPKRTSGGDTQYF. The CDR3 coding sequence is TGCGCCAGCAGCCCAAAGAGGACTAGCGGGGGGGATACGCAGTATTTT. The chain employs TRBV4-1 and TRBJ2-3; 14 bases align to TRBD2. V was clipped by 4 bases and J by 6 bases; unmatched bases: 6. This CDR3 spans 16 amino acids. Germline-derived CDR1 and CDR2 are MGHRA and YSYEKL.

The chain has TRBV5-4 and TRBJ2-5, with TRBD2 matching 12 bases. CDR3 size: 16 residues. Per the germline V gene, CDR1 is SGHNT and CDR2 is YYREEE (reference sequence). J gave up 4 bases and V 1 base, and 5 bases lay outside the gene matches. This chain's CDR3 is CASSLYGLAGRETQYF. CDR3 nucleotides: TGTGCCAGCAGCTTGTACGGACTAGCGGGAAGAGAGACCCAGTACTTC.

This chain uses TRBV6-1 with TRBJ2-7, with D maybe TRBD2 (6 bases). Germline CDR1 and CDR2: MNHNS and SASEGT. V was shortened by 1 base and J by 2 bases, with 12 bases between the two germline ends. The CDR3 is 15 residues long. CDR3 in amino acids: CASSEEEGSPYEQYF. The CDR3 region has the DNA TGTGCCAGCAGTGAAGAGGAGGGGAGCCCCTACGAGCAGTACTTC.

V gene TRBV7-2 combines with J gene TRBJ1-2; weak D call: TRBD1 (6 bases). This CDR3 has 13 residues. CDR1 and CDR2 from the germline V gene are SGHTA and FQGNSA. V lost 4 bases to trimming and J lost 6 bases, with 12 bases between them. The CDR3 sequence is CASSWNQGNGYTF. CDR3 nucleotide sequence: TGTGCCAGCAGCTGGAATCAGGGGAATGGCTACACCTTC.

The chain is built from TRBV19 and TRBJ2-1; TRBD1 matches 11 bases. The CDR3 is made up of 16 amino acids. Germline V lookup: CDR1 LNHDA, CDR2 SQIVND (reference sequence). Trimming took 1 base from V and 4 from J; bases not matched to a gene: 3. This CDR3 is CASSIGTGGSYNEQFF. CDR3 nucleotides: TGTGCCAGTAGTATAGGGACAGGGGGCTCGTACAATGAGCAGTTCTTC.

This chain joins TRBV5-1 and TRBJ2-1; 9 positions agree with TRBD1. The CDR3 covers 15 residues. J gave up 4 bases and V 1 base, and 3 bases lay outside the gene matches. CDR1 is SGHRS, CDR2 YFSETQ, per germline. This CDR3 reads CASSLTGGRYNEQFF. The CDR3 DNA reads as TGCGCCAGCAGCTTGACAGGGGGCCGTTACAATGAGCAGTTCTTC.

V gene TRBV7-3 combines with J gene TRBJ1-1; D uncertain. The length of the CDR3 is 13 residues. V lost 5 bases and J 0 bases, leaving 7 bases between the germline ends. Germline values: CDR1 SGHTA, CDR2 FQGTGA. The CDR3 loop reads CASSPTLNTEAFF. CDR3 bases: TGTGCCAGCAGCCCGACATTGAACACTGAAGCTTTCTTT.

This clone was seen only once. CDR3 amino acids: CASRRQGGNTEAFF. Here the CDR3 DNA reads TGTGCCAGCAGACGACAGGGGGGGAACACTGAAGCTTTCTTT. The chain recombines TRBV5-4 with TRBJ1-1, with TRBD1 matching 9 bases. V gave up 5 bases and J gave up 1 base; unmatched junction bases: 3. CDR3 length equals 14 residues. Germline V lookup: CDR1 SGHNT, CDR2 YYREEE (reference sequence).

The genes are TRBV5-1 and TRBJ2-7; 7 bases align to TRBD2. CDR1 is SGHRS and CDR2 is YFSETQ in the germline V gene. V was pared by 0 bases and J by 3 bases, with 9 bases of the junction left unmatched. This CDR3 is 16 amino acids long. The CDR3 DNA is TGCGCCAGCAGCTTGGGTTCGGCGGGAGTTAGCTACGAGCAGTACTTC. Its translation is CASSLGSAGVSYEQYF.

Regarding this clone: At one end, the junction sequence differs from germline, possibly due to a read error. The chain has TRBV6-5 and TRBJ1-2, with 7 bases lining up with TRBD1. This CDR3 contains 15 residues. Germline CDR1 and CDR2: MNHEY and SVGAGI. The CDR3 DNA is TGTGCCAGCAGAGATACAGGGGACAATTCCTATAGCTACACCTTC. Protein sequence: CASRDTGDNSYSYTF.

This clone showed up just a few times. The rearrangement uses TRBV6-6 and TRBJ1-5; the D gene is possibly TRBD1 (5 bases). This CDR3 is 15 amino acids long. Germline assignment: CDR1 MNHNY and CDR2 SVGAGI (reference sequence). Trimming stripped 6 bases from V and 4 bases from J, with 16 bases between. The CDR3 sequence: CASSNSVKGNQPQHF. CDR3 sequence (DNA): TGTGCCAGCAGCAACAGTGTCAAGGGGAATCAGCCCCAGCATTTT.

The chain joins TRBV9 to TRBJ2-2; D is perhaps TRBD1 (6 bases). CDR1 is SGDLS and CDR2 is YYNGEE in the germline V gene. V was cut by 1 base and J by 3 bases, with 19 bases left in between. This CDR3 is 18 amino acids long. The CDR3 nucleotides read TGTGCCAGCAGCGTATTAAGCAGGGGCAGGGGAGACACCGGGGAGCTGTTTTTT. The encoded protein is CASSVLSRGRGDTGELFF.

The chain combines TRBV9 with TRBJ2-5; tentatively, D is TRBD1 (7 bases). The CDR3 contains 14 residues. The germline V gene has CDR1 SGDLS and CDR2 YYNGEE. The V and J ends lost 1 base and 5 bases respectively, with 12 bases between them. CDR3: CASSVKTGRETQYF. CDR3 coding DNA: TGTGCCAGCAGCGTAAAGACAGGGAGGGAGACCCAGTACTTC.